Listed below are T cell receptor beta chains from one sample, sequenced in a study of T cell changes during pregnancy in multiple sclerosis. Sequencing was performed with immunoSEQ multiplex PCR; in TCRdb, only in-frame clones are kept and a portion is missing. In the table there are tens of thousands of clones, 85% to 95% of which are singletons. The sample consisted of CD4+ T cells from peripheral blood mononuclear cells, taken before pregnancy. These receptors were collected from a female donor with multiple sclerosis, enrolled in a pregnancy study. Both conserved end residues are trimmed from each CDR3.

V: TRBV12-5; CDR3: ASGFEGTRYGYT
V: TRBV6-6; CDR3: ASRPKRTSGDNEQF
V: TRBV29-1; CDR3: SVGEGGGNTIY
V: TRBV6-6; CDR3: ASKPGQGSNEQF
V: TRBV7-8; CDR3: ASRPNLDRGDGYT
V: TRBV10-2; CDR3: ASRAGNLATNEKLF
V: TRBV5-5; CDR3: ASSLGLPGELF
V: TRBV30; CDR3: AWSASGGAWEQF
V: TRBV6-5; CDR3: ASSRDSGRGWF
V: TRBV18; CDR3: ASSPETVLNTEAF
V: TRBV7-6; CDR3: ASSSGTTFYEQY
V: TRBV9; CDR3: ASSGGQVSYEQY
V: TRBV30; CDR3: AWSDSRSGNTIY
V: TRBV4-1; CDR3: ASSQDQRGRIDEQY
V: TRBV28; CDR3: ASTHGLNTQY
V: TRBV9; CDR3: ASSVATGTGDFGGYT
V: TRBV7-2; CDR3: ASSPRTGFYEQY
V: TRBV5-6; CDR3: ASSLRRGSPYNEQF
V: TRBV29-1; CDR3: SGASGGDTQY
V: TRBV5-8; CDR3: ASSPTFGTSGTGELF
V: TRBV6-5; CDR3: ASSPTSGGYNEQF
V: TRBV9; CDR3: ASSVGLPGEKLF
V: TRBV4-2; CDR3: ASSLTGRPRNFYT
V: TRBV6-1; CDR3: ASRRTSGETYEQY
V: TRBV19; CDR3: ASSSTRTSGEVSKQETQY
V: TRBV6-4; CDR3: ASSDSVPLATDTQY
V: TRBV7-3; CDR3: ASSLRSSSEAF
V: TRBV25-1; CDR3: ASSGHSDTYSNQPQH
V: TRBV2; CDR3: ASSENGAGVGNQPQH
V: TRBV30; CDR3: AWSAQGRAPYEQY
V: TRBV29-1; CDR3: SHRGLDTEAF
V: TRBV5-1; CDR3: ASSLVGGRQSYEQY
V: TRBV13; CDR3: ASSPGTANYGYT
V: TRBV9; CDR3: ASSTHPTTPGAEAF
V: TRBV28; CDR3: ASRRSGGGSTEAF
V: TRBV28; CDR3: ASSSSWGGKSKNIQY
V: TRBV9; CDR3: ASRSQGRNYGYT
V: TRBV19; CDR3: ASSTRTGTLNTEAF
V: TRBV6-1; CDR3: ASSEGPRSSYEQY
V: TRBV5-1; CDR3: ASSLAGGSGNTIY
V: TRBV10-3; CDR3: AITTGEADTQY
V: TRBV2; CDR3: ASSETGTGGGDTQY
V: TRBV10-2; CDR3: ASSSPWEAGRGYEQY
V: TRBV10-3; CDR3: ATLPGRGTGELF
V: TRBV18; CDR3: ASSPTGANEKLF
V: TRBV5-1; CDR3: ASSLVEGASQY
V: TRBV29-1; CDR3: SVPGQAGYIQY
V: TRBV18; CDR3: ASSPLAEYGQY
V: TRBV5-1; CDR3: ASSPTTGMGEKLF
V: TRBV14; CDR3: ASSQKRGGFTGELF
V: TRBV27; CDR3: ASSLRGRASTDTQY
V: TRBV18; CDR3: ASSPRGSGGPYNEQF
V: TRBV28; CDR3: ASSLVGGRGDGYT
V: TRBV28; CDR3: ASSLTAAEQY
V: TRBV19; CDR3: ASIQGNGGELF